Shown below are 17 T cell receptor beta chains from a single sample sequenced in a study of chronic HIV infection and antiretroviral therapy. Using its own MiXCR run on the 5' RACE reads, TCRdb lists one record per CDR3 protein. Among about 38,000 distinct CDR3 sequences listed, 8% to 10% were seen once. The specimen sequenced was peripheral blood. The receptors stem from an adult who had HIV and had not received antiretroviral therapy, or was an uninfected healthy control (not recorded which).

This clonotype showed up just a few times. This chain links TRBV29-1 with TRBJ2-5, with D possibly being TRBD1 (5 bases). Per the germline V gene, CDR1 is SQVTM and CDR2 is ANQGSEA. CDR3 length equals 12 residues. The V end lost 4 bases, the J end lost 5 bases, and 11 bases lay between the germline ends. Written as DNA, the CDR3 is TGCAGCGTTGCTCAGGGCTCCGAGACCCAGTACTTC. Translation gives CSVAQGSETQYF.

This clonotype was seen at least ten times. V gene TRBV4-2 combines with J gene TRBJ1-6; D is undetermined. With 2 bases removed from V and 7 bases from J, the gap between germline ends came to 9 bases. Germline V lookup: CDR1 LGHNA, CDR2 YNFKEQ. The CDR3 sequence is 14 residues long. CDR3 residues: CASSQNRENSPLHF. In DNA form, the CDR3 reads TGTGCCAGCAGCCAAAACAGAGAGAATTCACCCCTCCACTTT.

This clonotype has at least ten counts. J is TRBJ2-3 and V is TRBV4-3, with D possibly being TRBD2 (5 bases). The CDR3 totals 16 residues. Germline V gene sequence: CDR1 LGHNA, CDR2 YSLEER. Between the trimmed V and J ends, which lost 0 bases and 4 bases, there was a span of 14 bases. CDR3 nucleotides: TGCGCCAGCAGCCAAGATTCGGGATACTACTCAGATACGCAGTATTTT. This encodes CASSQDSGYYSDTQYF.

This clonotype was detected only a few times. The chain combines TRBV6-5 with TRBJ2-3, with TRBD2 matching 10 bases. J lost 0 bases, V lost 5 bases, and 5 bases had no gene match. The CDR3 is 16 residues long. Germline V lookup: CDR1 MNHEY, CDR2 SVGAGI. The CDR3 loop is CASSTISGRSTDTQYF. For the CDR3, the DNA is TGTGCCAGCAGTACCATTAGCGGGAGGAGCACAGATACGCAGTATTTT.

This clonotype was picked up a small number of times. V is TRBV9 and J is TRBJ2-1; 8 bases are a match to TRBD2. The CDR3 is 15 residues long. Germline V gene data show CDR1 as SGDLS and CDR2 as YYNGEE. Trimming removed 4 bases from V and 1 base from J; junction bases left unmatched: 4. CDR3 residues: CASSPGGGSYNEQFF. The CDR3 DNA follows: TGTGCCAGCAGCCCGGGAGGGGGGTCCTACAATGAGCAGTTCTTC.

This clonotype has just a few counts. The V gene is TRBV28, the J gene TRBJ2-3; 9 nucleotides align to TRBD1. CDR1 MDHEN and CDR2 SYDVKM come from the germline V gene. The CDR3 consists of 16 residues. The trim removed 1 base at V and 3 bases at J, leaving 5 bases unmatched. As DNA, the CDR3 is TGTGCCAGCAGTTTATCCGGACAGGGGACAACAGATACGCAGTATTTT. This encodes CASSLSGQGTTDTQYF.

This clonotype was picked up a small number of times. The chain recombines TRBV4-2 with TRBJ2-1; 10 bases line up with TRBD2. The CDR3 runs 18 residues. The germline gives CDR1 LGHNA, CDR2 YNFKEQ. Trimming removed 2 bases from V and 7 bases from J; junction bases left unmatched: 14. The CDR3 here is CASSQISGRAGGRNEQFF. DNA for the CDR3: TGTGCCAGCAGCCAAATAAGCGGGAGGGCCGGGGGAAGAAATGAGCAGTTCTTC.

This chain joins TRBV20-1 and TRBJ1-2; 10 positions agree with TRBD1. The CDR3 length is 16 residues. The V and J ends lost 2 bases and 3 bases, in that order; junction bases with no gene match: 9. The germline V gene encodes CDR1 DFQATT and CDR2 SNEGSKA (reference sequence). The CDR3 here is CSARLDRGSRDYGYTF. The CDR3 region has the DNA TGCAGTGCTAGATTGGACAGGGGGTCTAGAGACTATGGCTACACCTTC.

The chain carries TRBV28 and TRBJ1-4; 9 positions match TRBD1. The J segment lost 3 bases and the V segment lost 5 bases, leaving 7 bases of the junction unmatched. The CDR3 runs 16 residues. Germline V gene data show CDR1 as MDHEN and CDR2 as SYDVKM. The CDR3 spells CASSAGTGPANEKLFF. The CDR3, as DNA: TGTGCCAGCAGTGCCGGGACAGGGCCTGCTAATGAAAAACTGTTTTTT.

In DNA, the CDR3 is TGTGCCAGCAGCCAAGATTTTAGGACAGGGCACTACGAGCAGTACTTC. Translating it yields CASSQDFRTGHYEQYF. The J gene is TRBJ2-7, the V gene TRBV14; 8 bases match TRBD1. The CDR3 length is 16 residues. With V trimmed by 0 bases and J by 3 bases, 7 bases remained unmatched. Germline V CDR1 and CDR2: SGHDN, FVKESK.

This clonotype was seen at least ten times. The chain combines TRBV28 with TRBJ2-2; D possibly corresponds to TRBD2 (5 bases). The CDR3 has 14 amino acids. V was trimmed by 5 bases and J by 4 bases, leaving 11 bases between them. Germline V gene sequence: CDR1 MDHEN, CDR2 SYDVKM. The CDR3 region is CASSDGILTGELFF. CDR3 nucleotide sequence: TGTGCCAGCAGTGACGGGATCCTCACCGGGGAGCTGTTTTTT.

V and J are TRBV28 and TRBJ2-3; the match to TRBD2 covers 10 bases. With 6 bases clipped from V and 1 base from J, the junction kept 13 bases outside the gene matches. CDR3 size: 18 residues. Germline CDR1 MDHEN, CDR2 SYDVKM. CDR3 nucleotides: TGTGCCAGCAGCACCCTAGCGGGAGCGGGATGGGGCACAGATACGCAGTATTTT. It encodes CASSTLAGAGWGTDTQYF.

The V gene is TRBV28, the J gene TRBJ2-5; D assignment may be TRBD1 or TRBD2 (6 bases each). This CDR3 spans 14 amino acids. Per the germline V gene, CDR1 is MDHEN and CDR2 is SYDVKM. V gave up 6 bases and J gave up 7 bases, with 18 bases separating them. DNA of the CDR3: TGTGCCAGCAGCAAACCCGGGGGCTTTATGACCCAGTACTTC. It specifies CASSKPGGFMTQYF. Full variable domain (remainder filled in from reference TRBV28 and TRBJ2-5): DVKVTQSSRYLVKRTGEKVFLECVQDMDHENMFWYRQDPGLGLRLIYFSYDVKMKEKGDIPEGYSVSREKKERFSLILESASTNQTSMYLCASSKPGGFMTQYFGPGTRLLVL.

The V call is TRBV4-1, the J call TRBJ1-2, with TRBD1 identical over 7 bases. This CDR3 spans 15 amino acids. Per germline, CDR1 MGHRA and CDR2 YSYEKL. The trim removed 3 bases at V and 4 bases at J, leaving 8 bases unmatched. The DNA of the CDR3 is TGCGCCAGCAGCCAGGGTCACAGGGACAGCTATGGCTACACCTTC. Amino acids: CASSQGHRDSYGYTF.

This chain links TRBV5-1 with TRBJ2-5; TRBD1 agrees at 8 bases. The CDR3 runs to 13 residues. Germline V gives CDR1 SGHRS, CDR2 YFSETQ. With V trimmed by 7 bases and J by 1 base, 3 bases remained unmatched. The CDR3 here is CASGGQGQETQYF. CDR3 DNA: TGCGCCAGCGGTGGACAGGGCCAAGAGACCCAGTACTTC.

This clonotype was counted many times. The chain carries TRBV6-1 and TRBJ2-7, with no clear D. The CDR3 has 11 residues. The germline gives CDR1 MNHNS, CDR2 SASEGT. The germline V and J ends were trimmed by 0 bases and 7 bases, with 4 bases remaining between them. DNA of the CDR3: TGTGCCAGCAGTGAAGCGGGGGAGCAGTACTTC. Its translation: CASSEAGEQYF.

This clonotype was seen a few times. The chain employs TRBV29-1 and TRBJ1-4; unclear D gene. V lost 1 base and J lost 6, with 9 bases in between. The CDR3 has 13 residues. CDR1 is SQVTM, CDR2 ANQGSEA, per germline. This CDR3 is CSVEGVVDEKLFF. Written as DNA, the CDR3 is TGCAGCGTTGAAGGGGTCGTCGATGAAAAACTGTTTTTT.